The T cell receptor beta chain described here comes from a study of CD8+CD57+ T cells in acquired aplastic anemia. In the study overall: Isolated CD4+ and CD8+ cells, once sorted, yielded DNA averaging about 3.1 ug. Study-wide points: Found in both controls and patients were some 30 CD8+ CDR3 sequences. Significance was not reached for CD8+ Simpson's diversity between patients and controls.

This clonotype was detected many times. What it binds is not known. The template used for profiling TCR beta VDJ and CDR3 was genomic DNA. TCRdb called the reads again in MiXCR, with one record for every CDR3 protein. The data hold approximately 270,000 distinct CDR3 sequences, with 55% to 60% observed a single time. This TCR was recovered from a human donor with severe aplastic anemia or a healthy control (not recorded which). Sequencing was carried out using sorted CD4+, CD8+, or CD8+CD57+ T cells (not recorded which) from PBMCs.

The CDR3 loop is CASSLIMLGETQYF. The CDR3 nucleotides are TGTGCCAGCAGTTTAATTATGTTGGGGGAGACCCAGTACTTC. This chain connects TRBV12-3 or TRBV12-4 to TRBJ2-5; the D is unclear. Deletions cut 2 bases from V and 5 bases from J, with 12 bases between. CDR3 size: 14 residues.